The 12 T cell receptor beta chains listed next were all sequenced from one sample in a study of blood T cell repertoires in COVID-19. Profiling relied on immunoSEQ multiplex PCR, and the TCRdb table lists in-frame clones only, not all of them. The table lists some 120,000 clones, 85% to 90% of them singletons, with around 6.3% in the top ten. The sequenced sample consisted of peripheral blood. These receptors were collected from a man of 80 years or more with active or convalescent COVID-19.

The V gene is TRBV7-8, the J gene TRBJ2-1, with D unclear. The germline V gene has CDR1 SGHVS and CDR2 FQNEAQ. CDR3 size: 15 residues. V was pared by 4 bases and J by 5 bases, with 15 bases between. In nucleotides, the CDR3 is TGTGCCAGCAGCTCAGCCCTCTCTAAGAACAATGAGCAGTTCTTC. Translating it yields CASSSALSKNNEQFF.

The chain uses TRBV10-3 and TRBJ2-5; 7 bases agree with TRBD2. The V gene's germline CDR1 is ENHRY and CDR2 SYGVKD. V gave up 4 bases and J gave up 5 bases; unmatched junction bases: 13. The CDR3 runs 16 residues. The CDR3 is CAISGTPGGDGETQYF. DNA of the CDR3: TGTGCCATCAGTGGCACACCGGGGGGAGATGGGGAGACCCAGTACTTC.

A single count supports this clone. The chain has TRBV7-9 and TRBJ2-1, with 13 bases fitting TRBD2. In germline, CDR1 is SEHNR, CDR2 FQNEAQ (reference sequence). This CDR3 spans 15 amino acids. The V segment lost 5 bases and the J segment 11 bases; nucleotides outside the gene matches: 9. For the CDR3, the DNA is TGTGCCAGCAGCACACTAGCGGGGGGGCTTAATCAGCAGTTCTTC. Translation: CASSTLAGGLNQQFF.

The chain recombines TRBV5-1 with TRBJ2-2, with 9 positions matching TRBD2. Trimming removed 2 bases from V and 7 bases from J; junction bases left unmatched: 3. The germline CDR1 and CDR2 sequences are SGHRS and YFSETQ. The CDR3 length is 14 residues. This CDR3 reads CASSLGTSLGELFF. CDR3 DNA sequence: TGCGCCAGCAGCTTAGGGACTAGCCTCGGGGAGCTGTTTTTT.

The chain links TRBV21-1 to TRBJ2-1; the D call in the table, TRBD2, was not verified against the DNA. TRBV21-1 is tagged as a pseudogene. The CDR3 is made up of 17 amino acids. DNA of the CDR3: TGTGCCAGCAGCAAAGCGTCGGCGGGAGTCGAGGTCGATGAGCAGTTCTTC. Amino acids: CASSKASAGVEVDEQFF.

This rearrangement joins TRBV7-2 to TRBJ2-7; D is unresolved. Germline lookup yields CDR1 SGHTA and CDR2 FQGNSA. This CDR3 comprises 13 residues. V was trimmed by 1 base and J by 3 bases, leaving 7 bases between them. The CDR3, as DNA: TGTGCCAGCAGCTTAGTAGAAAACTACGAGCAGTACTTC. Translation gives CASSLVENYEQYF.

The chain combines TRBV7-2 with TRBJ1-1; the D gene is possibly TRBD1 (5 bases). V was pared by 6 bases and J by 4 bases, with 18 bases between. Per germline, CDR1 SGHTA and CDR2 FQGNSA. This CDR3 is 15 amino acids long. CDR3 DNA: TGTGCCAGCAGTTTGCTAAGGGAGGGGACCACTGAAGCTTTCTTT. Amino acids: CASSLLREGTTEAFF. The whole variable domain, remainder taken from reference TRBV7-2 and TRBJ1-1, is GAGVSQSPSNKVTEKGKDVELRCDPISGHTALYWYRQSLGQGLEFLIYFQGNSAPDKSGLPSDRFSAERTGGSVSTLTIQRTQQEDSAVYLCASSLLREGTTEAFFGQGTRLTVV.

This clone was observed once. The chain employs TRBV6-5 and TRBJ2-5; 7 bases map to TRBD1. Germline-derived CDR1 and CDR2 are MNHEY and SVGAGI. The CDR3 has 15 amino acids. After removal of 6 bases from V and 4 bases from J, the junction contained 11 bases not matched to a gene. Here the CDR3 DNA reads TGTGCCAGCAGCCGCGACAGGGTGGGAGCAGAGACCCAGTACTTC. This gives the protein CASSRDRVGAETQYF.

The rearrangement uses TRBV10-3 and TRBJ1-6; no clear D. This CDR3 has 14 amino acids. Germline V gene sequence: CDR1 ENHRY, CDR2 SYGVKD. Deletions cut 2 bases from V and 9 bases from J, with 11 bases between. In DNA, the CDR3 is TGTGCCATCAGTGAGGGACTCCCAAGTTCACCCCTCCACTTT. Protein sequence: CAISEGLPSSPLHF.

This chain links TRBV7-3 with TRBJ2-1, with D maybe TRBD1 (5 bases). CDR3 size: 13 residues. Per the germline V gene, CDR1 is SGHTA and CDR2 is FQGTGA. The ends were cut back, 5 bases at V and 4 bases at J, with 9 bases in the middle. The CDR3 nucleotides are TGTGCCAGCAGCAAGGGGAAGTACAATGAGCAGTTCTTC. Amino acid sequence: CASSKGKYNEQFF.

The chain carries TRBV20-1 and TRBJ2-1, with D uncertain. Trimming removed 3 bases at V and 0 bases at J, with 12 bases between. The germline V gene encodes CDR1 DFQATT and CDR2 SNEGSKA (reference sequence). The CDR3 has 15 amino acids. The CDR3 loop reads CSASPQISSYNEQFF. In DNA, the CDR3 is TGCAGTGCTAGTCCCCAGATAAGCTCCTACAATGAGCAGTTCTTC.

The chain employs TRBV7-2 and TRBJ2-5; maybe TRBD1 (5 bases). V was pared by 3 bases and J by 4 bases, with 12 bases between. The CDR3 consists of 14 residues. Germline assignment: CDR1 SGHTA and CDR2 FQGNSA. The CDR3 loop reads CASSLGRARETQYF. As DNA, the CDR3 is TGTGCCAGCAGCTTGGGCAGGGCAAGAGAGACCCAGTACTTC.